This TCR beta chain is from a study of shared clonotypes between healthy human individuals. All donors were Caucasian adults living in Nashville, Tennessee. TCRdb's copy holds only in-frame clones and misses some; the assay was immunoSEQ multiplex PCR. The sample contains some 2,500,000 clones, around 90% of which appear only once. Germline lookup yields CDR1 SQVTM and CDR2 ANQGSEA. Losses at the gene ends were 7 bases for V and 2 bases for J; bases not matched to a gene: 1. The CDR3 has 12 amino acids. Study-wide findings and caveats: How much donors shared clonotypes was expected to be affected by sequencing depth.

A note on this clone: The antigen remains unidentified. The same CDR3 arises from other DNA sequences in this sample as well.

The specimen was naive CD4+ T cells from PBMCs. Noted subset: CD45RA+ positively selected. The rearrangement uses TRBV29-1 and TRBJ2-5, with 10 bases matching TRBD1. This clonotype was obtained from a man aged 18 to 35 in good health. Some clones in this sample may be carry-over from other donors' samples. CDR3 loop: CSAGQGQETQYF. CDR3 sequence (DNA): TGCAGCGCGGGACAGGGGCAAGAGACCCAGTACTTC. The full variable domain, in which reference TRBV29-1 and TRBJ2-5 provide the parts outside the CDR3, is SAVISQKPSRDICQRGTSLTIQCQVDSQVTMMFWYRQQPGQSLTLIATANQGSEATYESGFVIDKFPISRPNLTFSTLTVSNMSPEDSSIYLCSAGQGQETQYFGPGTRLLVL.